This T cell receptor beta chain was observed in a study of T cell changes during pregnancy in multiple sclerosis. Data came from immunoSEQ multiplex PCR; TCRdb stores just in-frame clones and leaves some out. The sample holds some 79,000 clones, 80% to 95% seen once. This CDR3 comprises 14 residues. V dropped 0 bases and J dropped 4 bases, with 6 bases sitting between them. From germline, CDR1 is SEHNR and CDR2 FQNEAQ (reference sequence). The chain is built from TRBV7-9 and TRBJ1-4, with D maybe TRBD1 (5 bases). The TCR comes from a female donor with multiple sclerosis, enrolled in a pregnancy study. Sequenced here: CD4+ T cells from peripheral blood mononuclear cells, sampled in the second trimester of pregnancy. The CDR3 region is CASSLAGVNEKLFF. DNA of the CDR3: TGTGCCAGCAGCTTAGCAGGGGTTAATGAAAAACTGTTTTTT. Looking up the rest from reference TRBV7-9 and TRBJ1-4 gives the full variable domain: DTGVSQNPRHKITKRGQNVTFRCDPISEHNRLYWYRQTLGQGPEFLTYFQNEAQLEKSRLLSDRFSAERPKGSFSTLEIQRTEQGDSAMYLCASSLAGVNEKLFFGSGTQLSVL.